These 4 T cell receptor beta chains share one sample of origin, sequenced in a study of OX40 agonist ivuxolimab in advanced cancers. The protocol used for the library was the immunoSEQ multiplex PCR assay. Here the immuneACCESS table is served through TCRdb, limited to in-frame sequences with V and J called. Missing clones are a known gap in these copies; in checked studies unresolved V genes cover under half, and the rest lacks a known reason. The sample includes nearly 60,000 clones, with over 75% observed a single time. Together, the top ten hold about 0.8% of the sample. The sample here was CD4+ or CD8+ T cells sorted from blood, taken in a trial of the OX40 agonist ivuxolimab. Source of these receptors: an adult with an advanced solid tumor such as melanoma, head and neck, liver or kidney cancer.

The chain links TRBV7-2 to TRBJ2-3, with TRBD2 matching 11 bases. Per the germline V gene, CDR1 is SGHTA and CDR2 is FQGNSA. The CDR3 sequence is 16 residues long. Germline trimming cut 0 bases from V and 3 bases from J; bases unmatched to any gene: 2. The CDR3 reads CASSLAVAGGTDTQYF. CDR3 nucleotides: TGTGCCAGCAGCTTAGCGGTAGCGGGGGGGACAGATACGCAGTATTTT.

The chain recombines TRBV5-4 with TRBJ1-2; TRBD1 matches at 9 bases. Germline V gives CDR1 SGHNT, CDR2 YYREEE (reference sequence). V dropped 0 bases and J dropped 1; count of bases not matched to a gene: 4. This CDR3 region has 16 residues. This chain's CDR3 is CASSLAGTGSNYGYTF. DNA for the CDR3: TGTGCCAGCAGCTTGGCTGGGACAGGGAGTAACTATGGCTACACCTTC.

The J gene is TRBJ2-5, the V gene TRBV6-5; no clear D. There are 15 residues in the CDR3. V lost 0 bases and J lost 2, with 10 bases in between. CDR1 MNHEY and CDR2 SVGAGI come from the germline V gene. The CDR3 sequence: CASSYSSESQETQYF. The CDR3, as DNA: TGTGCCAGCAGTTACTCGTCAGAGTCTCAAGAGACCCAGTACTTC.

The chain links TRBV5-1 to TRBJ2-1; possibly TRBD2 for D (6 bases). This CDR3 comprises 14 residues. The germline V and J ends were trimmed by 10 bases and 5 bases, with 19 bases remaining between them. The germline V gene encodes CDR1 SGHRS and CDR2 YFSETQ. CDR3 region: CAGGPGLDNNEQFF. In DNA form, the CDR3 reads TGCGCCGGCGGACCGGGACTTGACAACAATGAGCAGTTCTTC.